This is a list of T cell receptor beta chains from one sample in a study of T cell repertoires and Cas9 in healthy adults. The assay was immunoSEQ multiplex PCR, and TCRdb's table has in-frame clones only and misses some. The repertoire holds roughly 13,000 clones, with nearly 90% as singletons. The sequencing sample was made of Tregs (CD4+, CD25+, CD127-, CD137-, CD154-) from PBMCs; culture status not recorded. The source is a human donor in good health. Both conserved end residues are part of each CDR3. D genes are given only for firm matches.

d_call j_call v_call cdr3_nt cdr3_aa
TRBD1 TRBJ1-3 TRBV28 TGTGCCAGCAGTTTCGGACAGGGGGAGTTGCCCTCTGGAAACACCATATATTTT CASSFGQGELPSGNTIYF
. TRBJ2-1 TRBV30 TGTGCCAGACGACCCTACGTGCAGTTCTTC CARRPYVQFF
TRBD1 TRBJ1-2 TRBV30 TGTGCCTGGTCTATTACAGGGGGCTTCGGCTACACCTTC CAWSITGGFGYTF
. TRBJ1-3 TRBV28 TGTGCCAGCAGTTTTTTAGCGATCCAGCAGTACTCTGGAAACACCATATATTTT CASSFLAIQQYSGNTIYF
TRBD1 TRBJ2-2 TRBV19 TGTGCCAGTAGTAGAGGGACAGGGAGTAGGGCCGGGGAGCTGTTTTTT CASSRGTGSRAGELFF
TRBD2 TRBJ2-3 TRBV7-2 TGTGCCAGCAGCTTAGGGGGCGGGACTAGCCAGTATTTT CASSLGGGTSQYF
. TRBJ2-3 TRBV18 TGTGCCAGCTCACCACCCTCCGTGGCAGATACGCAGTATTTT CASSPPSVADTQYF
. TRBJ1-2 TRBV28 TGTGCCAGCAGTTTTTGGGGAGCTAACTATGGCTACACCTTC CASSFWGANYGYTF
. TRBJ1-1 TRBV6-5 TGTGCCAGCACGTTCGGGGTCACTGAAGCTTTCTTT CASTFGVTEAFF
. TRBJ1-2 TRBV23-1 TGCGCCAGCACCGATGGGCAGGTCCCTAGGGGAGGCTACACCTTC CASTDGQVPRGGYTF
. TRBJ1-1 TRBV15 TGTGCCACCAGCAGAGATATCGGCGGGTACGGGACTGAAGCTTTCTTT CATSRDIGGYGTEAFF
. TRBJ2-1 TRBV7-2 TGTGCCAGCAGCCCCTGGCCCGGCAATGAGCAGTTCTTC CASSPWPGNEQFF
. TRBJ2-7 TRBV5-6 TGTGCCAGCAGCTACCAGGGGAAGGGGGTCCCCTACGAGCAGTACTTC CASSYQGKGVPYEQYF
TRBD1 TRBJ1-2 TRBV7-9 TGTGCCAGCAGCACGTCCCTGAGGACAGGGGGCGGCTACACCTTC CASSTSLRTGGGYTF
. TRBJ1-1 TRBV19 TGTGCCAGTAGTATAGCCGGCAGCTTGAACACTGAAGCTTTCTTT CASSIAGSLNTEAFF